The 28 T cell receptor beta chains below were found in one sample sequenced in a study of blood T cell repertoires in COVID-19. Method: immunoSEQ multiplex PCR; TCRdb's copy keeps in-frame clones and lacks some. The table has 150,000 or so clones, around nine tenths seen once. The specimen was PBMCs or T cells enriched from blood (not recorded which). These receptors were taken from a woman aged 30 to 39 with acute COVID-19.

The rearrangement uses TRBV28 and TRBJ1-2; D unclear. CDR1 and CDR2 from the germline V gene are MDHEN and SYDVKM. The CDR3 has 12 amino acids. V shed 6 bases and J shed 5 bases, with 10 bases lying between them. CDR3 DNA sequence: TGTGCCAGCAGAGTAAGCCTTTATGGCTACACCTTC. This codes for CASRVSLYGYTF.

CDR3 region: CASSSYRDHSYEQYF. CDR3 sequence (DNA): TGTGCCAGCAGTTCTTACCGGGATCACTCCTACGAGCAGTACTTC. The rearrangement links TRBV6-5 to TRBJ2-7, with D tentatively TRBD2 (5 bases). Trimming left V 4 bases short and J 0 bases short, with 13 bases between. The length of the CDR3 is 15 residues. CDR1 and CDR2 (germline): MNHEY, SVGAGI.

The genes are TRBV12-3 or TRBV12-4 and TRBJ1-1; 8 positions agree with TRBD1. CDR3 length equals 13 residues. The V gene end was trimmed by 6 bases and the J gene end by 4 bases; junction bases not matched to a gene: 4. CDR3 amino acids: CASRVTGATEAFF. The DNA of the CDR3 is TGTGCCAGCAGGGTGACAGGGGCCACTGAAGCTTTCTTT.

This clone was detected only a few times. V and J are TRBV19 and TRBJ1-5, with a possible D match to TRBD1 (5 bases). V was cut by 2 bases and J by 1 base, with 21 bases left in between. There are 19 residues in the CDR3. Germline-derived CDR1 and CDR2 are LNHDA and SQIVND (reference sequence). CDR3 protein: CASSILRVSGEKSNQPQHF. The CDR3 nucleotides read TGTGCCAGTAGTATATTGCGGGTCTCGGGGGAAAAGAGCAATCAGCCCCAGCATTTT.

The V gene is TRBV3-1 (or the pseudogene TRBV3-2), the J gene TRBJ2-3; 11 nucleotides align to TRBD2. V lost 2 bases to trimming and J lost 6 bases; unmatched junction nucleotides: 4. Germline CDR1 is LGHDT and CDR2 is YNNKEL (reference sequence). This CDR3 contains 15 residues. The CDR3 loop reads CASSQPRTSGDTQYF. The CDR3 DNA follows: TGTGCCAGCAGCCAACCCCGGACTAGCGGGGATACGCAGTATTTT.

This chain joins TRBV10-2 and TRBJ2-1, with 7 positions matching TRBD1. The V segment lost 8 bases and the J segment 6 bases; nucleotides outside the gene matches: 10. Germline CDR1 is WSHSY and CDR2 is SAAADI. CDR3 size: 14 residues. The CDR3 sequence: CASRTISGGNEQFF. DNA for the CDR3: TGCGCCAGCCGGACCATTTCAGGGGGCAATGAGCAGTTCTTC.

The chain joins TRBV7-2 to TRBJ1-6, with D perhaps matching TRBD1 (5 bases). CDR1 and CDR2 from the germline V gene are SGHTA and FQGNSA. The V end lost 4 bases, the J end lost 10 bases, and 20 bases lay between the germline ends. The CDR3 spans 16 residues. For the CDR3, the DNA is TGTGCCAGCAGCTCCGAGCAGGGAGGGTGGGGGTCACCCCTCCACTTT. Translation: CASSSEQGGWGSPLHF.

The CDR3 is CASSSMDSHGYTF. The CDR3 nucleotides are TGTGCCAGCAGTTCAATGGACAGTCATGGCTACACCTTC. The gene calls are TRBV6-6 and TRBJ1-2; D possibly corresponds to TRBD1 (6 bases). The length of the CDR3 is 13 residues. V lost 4 bases, J lost 6 bases, and 12 bases lay in between. Germline CDR1 is MNHNY and CDR2 is SVGAGI (reference sequence).

The gene calls are TRBV5-4 and TRBJ2-7; 9 positions agree with TRBD1. CDR1 and CDR2 (germline): SGHNT, YYREEE (reference sequence). This CDR3 comprises 16 residues. V gave up 4 bases and J gave up 0 bases; unmatched junction bases: 8. CDR3 region: CASSPPGQGNSYEQYF. CDR3 sequence (DNA): TGTGCCAGCAGCCCCCCGGGACAGGGAAACTCCTACGAGCAGTACTTC.

A few counts support this clone. The chain uses TRBV7-9 and TRBJ1-5; a weak D match, TRBD1 (6 bases). The CDR3 runs 15 residues. CDR1 SEHNR and CDR2 FQNEAQ come from the germline V gene (reference sequence). V gave up 5 bases and J gave up 4 bases, with 15 bases separating them. Here the CDR3 DNA reads TGTGCCAGCAGCCCAGGGGATTTGAGGAATCAGCCCCAGCATTTT. Amino acid sequence: CASSPGDLRNQPQHF. The full variable domain, completed using reference TRBV7-9 and TRBJ1-5, is DTGVSQNPRHKITKRGQNVTFRCDPISEHNRLYWYRQTLGQGPEFLTYFQNEAQLEKSRLLSDRFSAERPKGSFSTLEIQRTEQGDSAMYLCASSPGDLRNQPQHFGDGTRLSIL.

In DNA, the CDR3 is TGTGCCAGCAGTTTAAGGGGGGAAAAACTGTTTTTT. This codes for CASSLRGEKLFF. The rearrangement joins TRBV12-3 or TRBV12-4 to TRBJ1-4; the D gene is possibly TRBD1 (6 bases). Trimming removed 2 bases from V and 8 bases from J, with 6 bases in between. The CDR3 contains 12 residues.

J is TRBJ2-1 and V is TRBV4-3; 10 bases fit TRBD2. The V segment lost 2 bases and the J segment 5 bases; nucleotides outside the gene matches: 9. CDR1 is LGHNA and CDR2 is YSLEER in the germline V gene. The CDR3 extends over 17 amino acids. In DNA form, the CDR3 reads TGCGCCAGCAGCCAAACCACCGGGACTAGCGAAGACAATGAGCAGTTCTTC. Translated, it gives CASSQTTGTSEDNEQFF.

The chain joins TRBV2 to TRBJ2-1; TRBD2 agrees at 8 bases. The CDR3 consists of 17 residues. Germline V CDR1 and CDR2: SNHLY, FYNNEI. V was clipped by 2 bases and J by 1 base; unmatched bases: 7. DNA of the CDR3: TGTGCCAGCAGTGAATTTTCACTAGCGGAGTCCTACAATGAGCAGTTCTTC. Protein sequence: CASSEFSLAESYNEQFF.

CDR3 DNA sequence: TGTGCCAGCACCACCCCCAGGGAATCAGCTGGAAACACCATATATTTT. Residues: CASTTPRESAGNTIYF. The V call is TRBV28, the J call TRBJ1-3, with a tentative D call TRBD1 (5 bases). Trimming took 7 bases from V and 2 from J, leaving 18 bases between them. Germline values: CDR1 MDHEN, CDR2 SYDVKM. This CDR3 is built from 16 residues.

The CDR3, as DNA: TGTGCCAGCAGCACCCTGACGGGAAGTAGGAACTCCTACAATGAGCAGTTCTTC. Residues: CASSTLTGSRNSYNEQFF. The rearrangement links TRBV9 to TRBJ2-1, with D maybe TRBD2 (5 bases). The CDR3 length is 18 residues. Trimming removed 4 bases from V and 0 bases from J, with 20 bases in between. Per germline, CDR1 SGDLS and CDR2 YYNGEE.

This clone is a singleton in its sample. The chain links TRBV2 to TRBJ1-1; TRBD1 might be the D (5 bases). Between the trimmed V and J ends, which lost 7 bases and 0 bases, there was a span of 9 bases. This CDR3 comprises 13 residues. Germline values: CDR1 SNHLY, CDR2 FYNNEI. The DNA of the CDR3 is TGTGCCAGCATCTGGGGGGTGAACACTGAAGCTTTCTTT. Encoded protein: CASIWGVNTEAFF.

This chain uses TRBV7-9 with TRBJ2-1, with 9 bases matching TRBD1. This CDR3 comprises 16 residues. Germline assignment: CDR1 SEHNR and CDR2 FQNEAQ (reference sequence). V shed 5 bases and J 1 base; nucleotides not matched to a gene: 6. The CDR3 region is CASSKLDRGSYNEQFF. As DNA, the CDR3 is TGTGCCAGCAGCAAGCTAGACAGGGGGTCCTACAATGAGCAGTTCTTC. The full variable domain, completed using reference TRBV7-9 and TRBJ2-1, is DTGVSQNPRHKITKRGQNVTFRCDPISEHNRLYWYRQTLGQGPEFLTYFQNEAQLEKSRLLSDRFSAERPKGSFSTLEIQRTEQGDSAMYLCASSKLDRGSYNEQFFGPGTRLTVL.

The chain joins TRBV9 to TRBJ2-1; the match to TRBD2 covers 7 bases. After removal of 3 bases from V and 6 bases from J, the junction contained 9 bases not matched to a gene. CDR1 is SGDLS, CDR2 YYNGEE, per germline. The CDR3 runs 15 residues. The CDR3 loop reads CASSASAGTTNEQFF. The CDR3 DNA follows: TGTGCCAGCAGCGCCAGCGCAGGGACTACCAATGAGCAGTTCTTC.

This chain links TRBV10-3 with TRBJ1-3, with TRBD1 matching over 7 bases. The CDR3 has 16 residues. Germline loops: CDR1 ENHRY, CDR2 SYGVKD. Trimming cost V 3 bases and J 0 bases; bases outside gene matches: 5. The CDR3 DNA is TGTGCCATCAGTGATCTGGCAGGGGGCTCTGGAAACACCATATATTTT. Protein sequence: CAISDLAGGSGNTIYF.

The rearrangement joins TRBV11-2 to TRBJ2-7; 10 bases are shared with TRBD1. CDR1 and CDR2 (germline): SGHAT, FQNNGV. This CDR3 is built from 18 residues. Unmatched junction bases numbered 12, after V lost 2 bases and J lost 2 bases. Here the CDR3 reads CASSLKTGGAITPYEQYF. CDR3 nucleotides: TGTGCCAGCAGCTTAAAGACAGGGGGCGCCATTACACCCTACGAGCAGTACTTC.

The rearrangement uses TRBV2 and TRBJ1-6, with no clear D. The CDR3 consists of 15 residues. Trimming stripped 4 bases from V and 6 bases from J, with 13 bases between. The germline V gene encodes CDR1 SNHLY and CDR2 FYNNEI. The CDR3 spells CASSGAGATNSPLHF. The CDR3 DNA sequence: TGTGCCAGCAGTGGGGCGGGAGCAACTAATTCACCCCTCCACTTT.

The chain combines TRBV14 with TRBJ2-1; maybe TRBD2 (6 bases). Trimming cost V 3 bases and J 7 bases, with 19 bases left between them. Germline V gives CDR1 SGHDN, CDR2 FVKESK. This CDR3 has 16 residues. CDR3 sequence: CASSQTVAGRENEQFF. CDR3 coding DNA: TGTGCCAGCAGCCAGACTGTTGCGGGGCGCGAAAATGAGCAGTTCTTC.

The CDR3 DNA sequence: TGTGCCAGCAGTGAAGGCAGGGAGGCCCGGGAAAAACTGTTTTTT. The encoded protein is CASSEGREAREKLFF. The V call is TRBV6-1, the J call TRBJ1-4; TRBD1 is a possible D gene (5 bases). Per the germline V gene, CDR1 is MNHNS and CDR2 is SASEGT. CDR3 length equals 15 residues. Trimming cost V 1 base and J 8 bases, with 14 bases left between them.

The rearrangement uses TRBV28 and TRBJ1-5, with D tentatively TRBD1 (5 bases). V was shortened by 8 bases and J by 0 bases, with 14 bases between the two germline ends. This CDR3 has 15 amino acids. The V gene's germline CDR1 is MDHEN and CDR2 SYDVKM. CDR3 sequence reads: CASSATEYSNQPQHF. CDR3 coding DNA: TGTGCCAGCTCTGCGACAGAGTATAGCAATCAGCCCCAGCATTTT.

V and J are TRBV6-2 or TRBV6-3 and TRBJ2-1, with TRBD2 matching over 10 bases. Losses at the gene ends were 5 bases for V and 10 bases for J; bases not matched to a gene: 14. The CDR3 covers 16 residues. The germline gives CDR1 MNHEY, CDR2 SVGEGT. CDR3 sequence reads: CASSRPLAGEGWEQFF. In nucleotides, the CDR3 is TGTGCCAGCAGTCGCCCTCTAGCGGGAGAAGGGTGGGAGCAGTTCTTC.

The chain joins TRBV10-3 to TRBJ1-5, with D hard to call. Looked up from germline, CDR1 is ENHRY and CDR2 is SYGVKD. Trimming shortened V by 6 bases and J by 4 bases, and 7 bases separated the two germline ends. The CDR3 sequence is 12 residues long. CDR3 coding DNA: TGTGCCATCAGCGCTACTAATCAGCCCCAGCATTTT. It encodes CAISATNQPQHF.

Of note for this clone: Other DNA sequences of this sample code for an identical CDR3. This sequence joins TRBV6-6 and TRBJ2-7; D gene unclear. The CDR3 totals 14 residues. Germline CDR1 is MNHNY and CDR2 is SVGAGI (reference sequence). The germline V and J ends were trimmed by 0 bases and 0 bases, with 6 bases remaining between them. CDR3 coding DNA: TGTGCCAGCAGTTACTCCGCCAGCTCCTACGAGCAGTACTTC. It codes for CASSYSASSYEQYF.

The chain has TRBV4-3 and TRBJ2-7; no reliable D call. The length of the CDR3 is 14 residues. Trimming shortened V by 0 bases and J by 1 base, and 7 bases separated the two germline ends. Germline V CDR1 and CDR2: LGHNA, YSLEER. CDR3 DNA sequence: TGCGCCAGCAGCCAAGATCGAGAGTCCTACGAGCAGTACTTC. As protein: CASSQDRESYEQYF.